The 26 T cell receptor beta chains listed next were all sequenced from one sample in a study of blood T cell repertoires in COVID-19. Profiled with immunoSEQ multiplex PCR; TCRdb holds only in-frame clones, not every one. Of about 120,000 clones listed, more than 80% were seen once; the top ten hold around 30%. Material: peripheral blood. The receptors stem from a man in his 70s with active or convalescent COVID-19.

The chain carries TRBV4-1 and TRBJ2-2; 8 bases agree with TRBD2. This CDR3 contains 20 residues. The J segment lost 7 bases and the V segment lost 0 bases, leaving 19 bases of the junction unmatched. CDR1 and CDR2 from the germline V gene are MGHRA and YSYEKL. The CDR3 bases are TGCGCCAGCAGCCAAGATTCCCTCGCCGGGACTAGGGCTGGGGGCGGGGAGCTGTTTTTT. Translating gives CASSQDSLAGTRAGGGELFF.

V usage is TRBV9 and J usage is TRBJ2-3, with TRBD2 identical over 7 bases. The ends lost 1 base at V and 1 base at J; junction bases unmatched: 6. Germline V gives CDR1 SGDLS, CDR2 YYNGEE. The CDR3 loop spans 16 amino acids. The CDR3 nucleotides read TGTGCCAGCAGCGTAAGCGGGGAGTTAGGCACAGATACGCAGTATTTT. Translated, it gives CASSVSGELGTDTQYF.

V and J are TRBV7-8 and TRBJ1-3; D is perhaps TRBD1 (5 bases). The CDR3 consists of 14 residues. The V end lost 6 bases, the J end lost 7 bases, and 16 bases lay between the germline ends. The germline V gene has CDR1 SGHVS and CDR2 FQNEAQ. This CDR3 reads CASRPGGLGNTIYF. CDR3 in DNA: TGTGCCAGCAGGCCCGGGGGTCTCGGGAACACCATATATTTT. The whole variable domain, remainder taken from reference TRBV7-8 and TRBJ1-3, is GAGVSQSPRYKVAKRGQDVALRCDPISGHVSLFWYQQALGQGPEFLTYFQNEAQLDKSGLPSDRFFAERPEGSVSTLKIQRTQQEDSAVYLCASRPGGLGNTIYFGEGSWLTVV.

Details on this clone: An end of the junction differs from the germline gene, which may be a read error. The chain is built from TRBV7-2 and TRBJ2-5, with 8 nucleotides matching TRBD2. The CDR3 contains 14 residues. Per the germline V gene, CDR1 is SGHTA and CDR2 is FQGNSA. CDR3 in amino acids: CASSAVAGMETRYF. The CDR3 DNA follows: TGTGCCAGCAGCGCCGTAGCGGGAATGGAGACCCGGTACTTC.

The chain links TRBV3-1 (or the pseudogene TRBV3-2) to TRBJ1-4; a weak D match, TRBD1 (5 bases). The CDR3 runs 15 residues. V lost 3 bases to trimming and J lost 7 bases, with 15 bases between them. Per the germline V gene, CDR1 is LGHDT and CDR2 is YNNKEL (reference sequence). CDR3 sequence: CASSQGGGFGEKLFF. The CDR3 DNA sequence: TGTGCCAGCAGCCAGGGGGGAGGGTTCGGTGAAAAACTGTTTTTT.

The V and J genes are TRBV10-2 and TRBJ2-3; TRBD2 matches 10 bases. J gave up 7 bases and V 2 bases, and 6 bases lay outside the gene matches. The germline gives CDR1 WSHSY, CDR2 SAAADI. The CDR3 is made up of 15 amino acids. This CDR3 reads CASSEPASGRNTQYF. The CDR3 bases are TGCGCCAGCAGTGAGCCGGCTAGCGGGAGAAATACGCAGTATTTT.

The gene calls are TRBV29-1 and TRBJ2-1; D might be TRBD1 (6 bases). V dropped 1 base and J dropped 9 bases, with 13 bases sitting between them. This CDR3 spans 13 amino acids. CDR1 SQVTM and CDR2 ANQGSEA come from the germline V gene. The CDR3 spells CSVEGGVQGEQFF. CDR3 coding DNA: TGCAGCGTTGAAGGAGGGGTACAGGGTGAGCAGTTCTTC.

The chain has TRBV15 and TRBJ1-5, with TRBD1 matching over 10 bases. With V trimmed by 5 bases and J by 5 bases, 0 bases remained unmatched. Germline V gene sequence: CDR1 LNHNV, CDR2 YYDKDF (reference sequence). The CDR3 runs to 13 residues. The CDR3 reads CATSGTGDQPQHF. In DNA, the CDR3 is TGTGCCACCAGCGGGACAGGGGATCAGCCCCAGCATTTT.

This clone came up a few times. The CDR3 reads CASSLGVSGRVNEQFF. DNA for the CDR3: TGTGCCAGCAGCTTGGGGGTTAGCGGGAGGGTCAATGAGCAGTTCTTC. The chain recombines TRBV5-6 with TRBJ2-1; TRBD2 aligns across 11 bases. The CDR3 is 16 residues long. With V trimmed by 0 bases and J by 6 bases, 5 bases remained unmatched. Per germline, CDR1 SGHDT and CDR2 YYEEEE.

The chain joins TRBV3-1 (or the pseudogene TRBV3-2) to TRBJ2-1, with 9 nucleotides matching TRBD2. This CDR3 spans 16 amino acids. V lost 5 bases and J lost 5; bases outside the gene matches: 10. CDR1 LGHDT and CDR2 YNNKEL come from the germline V gene (reference sequence). Here the CDR3 reads CASSGVGLAKHNEQFF. The CDR3 DNA is TGTGCCAGCAGCGGTGTGGGACTAGCAAAACACAATGAGCAGTTCTTC.

The rearrangement links TRBV5-4 to TRBJ2-1; 10 bases are shared with TRBD2. J gave up 3 bases and V 0 bases, and 3 bases lay outside the gene matches. Germline CDR1 reads SGHNT; CDR2 reads YYREEE (reference sequence). The CDR3 is 16 residues long. Written as DNA, the CDR3 is TGTGCCAGCAGCTTGGGGTCTAGCGGGGGCTACAATGAGCAGTTCTTC. Residues: CASSLGSSGGYNEQFF.

This chain connects TRBV19 to TRBJ1-2, with a possible D match to TRBD1 (5 bases). Trimming pared 7 bases from V and 1 base from J, leaving 10 bases between. This CDR3 is 13 amino acids long. The germline CDR1 and CDR2 sequences are LNHDA and SQIVND (reference sequence). The CDR3 here is CASKATVNYGYTF. The CDR3 bases are TGTGCCAGTAAGGCGACAGTTAACTATGGCTACACCTTC.

The chain combines TRBV11-2 with TRBJ2-7, with D possibly matching TRBD2 (5 bases). Germline V CDR1 and CDR2: SGHAT, FQNNGV. The CDR3 contains 13 residues. Trimming took off 3 bases at V and 0 bases at J, with 6 bases between the two ends. The CDR3: CASSFDYSYEQYF. CDR3 sequence (DNA): TGTGCCAGCAGCTTTGACTACTCCTACGAGCAGTACTTC.

The V and J genes are TRBV6-5 and TRBJ2-5, with D perhaps matching TRBD2 (6 bases). CDR1 MNHEY and CDR2 SVGAGI come from the germline V gene. The V and J ends lost 6 bases and 0 bases respectively, with 14 bases between them. This CDR3 region has 15 residues. The CDR3 sequence is CASRRDGGYQETQYF. The CDR3, as DNA: TGTGCCAGCAGGAGGGACGGAGGGTACCAAGAGACCCAGTACTTC.

In its sample, this clone was seen once. The chain has TRBV7-2 and TRBJ1-6, with TRBD1 identical over 8 bases. The CDR3 totals 14 residues. Germline values: CDR1 SGHTA, CDR2 FQGNSA. V trimming: 3 bases; J trimming: 9 bases; junction bases outside the gene matches: 4. The CDR3 here is CASSFTGGGSPLHF. In DNA form, the CDR3 reads TGTGCCAGCAGCTTTACAGGGGGGGGTTCACCCCTCCACTTT.

The chain links TRBV18 to TRBJ1-5; 8 nucleotides agree with TRBD1. The V gene end was trimmed by 6 bases and the J gene end by 9 bases; junction bases not matched to a gene: 4. CDR3 size: 12 residues. The germline CDR1 and CDR2 sequences are KGHSH and LQKENI. CDR3 loop: CASSSGGLPQHF. CDR3 DNA: TGTGCCAGCTCCTCAGGGGGCCTGCCCCAGCATTTT.

V gene TRBV5-8 combines with J gene TRBJ2-7; D remains unclear. Germline values: CDR1 SGHTS, CDR2 YDEGEE. Trimming left V 4 bases short and J 5 bases short, with 10 bases between. The CDR3 consists of 12 residues. The DNA of the CDR3 is TGTGCCAGCAGCGCGCTCAGGAACGAGCAGTACTTC. It yields the protein CASSALRNEQYF.

The V call is TRBV19, the J call TRBJ1-5; 7 bases are shared with TRBD1. Germline trimming cut 6 bases from V and 2 bases from J; bases unmatched to any gene: 7. Germline V gives CDR1 LNHDA, CDR2 SQIVND (reference sequence). This CDR3 is built from 15 residues. The CDR3, as DNA: TGTGCCAGTAGCCCCGGGACAGCGGGCAATCAGCCCCAGCATTTT. The encoded protein is CASSPGTAGNQPQHF. Supplemented by reference TRBV19 and TRBJ1-5, the full variable domain reads DGGITQSPKYLFRKEGQNVTLSCEQNLNHDAMYWYRQDPGQGLRLIYYSQIVNDFQKGDIAEGYSVSREKKESFPLTVTSAQKNPTAFYLCASSPGTAGNQPQHFGDGTRLSIL.

This chain connects TRBV28 to TRBJ2-7; 10 bases are shared with TRBD2. Germline V gives CDR1 MDHEN, CDR2 SYDVKM. The length of the CDR3 is 16 residues. The trim removed 4 bases at V and 2 bases at J, leaving 8 bases unmatched. The chain's CDR3 is CASSSPAGGVPYEQYF. The CDR3 region has the DNA TGTGCCAGCAGTTCCCCAGCGGGAGGGGTCCCCTACGAGCAGTACTTC.

The gene calls are TRBV27 and TRBJ1-1, with 7 bases fitting TRBD1. CDR1 and CDR2 (germline): MNHEY, SMNVEV (reference sequence). This CDR3 comprises 14 residues. V lost 5 bases, J lost 6 bases, and 9 bases stayed unmatched. Here the CDR3 DNA reads TGTGCCAGCAGTCTAAGCTTGGGACAGCCTGAAGCTTTCTTT. Translated: CASSLSLGQPEAFF.

The rearrangement uses TRBV7-9 and TRBJ1-1, with 7 bases that match TRBD1. The CDR3 runs 13 residues. The junction had 2 bases not matched to a gene; V was cut back by 1 base and J by 6 bases. CDR1 and CDR2 (germline): SEHNR, FQNEAQ (reference sequence). CDR3 in DNA: TGTGCCAGCAGCTTAGAGGGGGCCGCTGAAGCTTTCTTT. It codes for CASSLEGAAEAFF.

This chain connects TRBV10-2 to TRBJ2-1; D is possibly TRBD2 (5 bases). Germline V gives CDR1 WSHSY, CDR2 SAAADI. The length of the CDR3 is 13 residues. Trimming left V 7 bases short and J 3 bases short, with 10 bases between. In nucleotides, the CDR3 is TGCGCCAGCACCGCCGACTACTACAATGAGCAGTTCTTC. It codes for CASTADYYNEQFF.

The chain carries TRBV3-1 (or the pseudogene TRBV3-2) and TRBJ1-1; perhaps TRBD1 as D (5 bases). V was clipped by 4 bases and J by 1 base, with 10 bases between them. The CDR3 has 14 residues. Germline lookup yields CDR1 LGHDT and CDR2 YNNKEL (reference sequence). The CDR3 sequence: CASSLGGWNTEAFF. The CDR3 DNA reads TGTGCCAGCAGCCTGGGGGGGTGGAACACTGAAGCTTTCTTT.

The table lists this clone with a few counts. The J gene is TRBJ2-3, the V gene TRBV5-1; D remains ambiguous. The CDR3 contains 12 residues. The germline V and J ends were trimmed by 2 bases and 6 bases, with 7 bases remaining between them. In germline, CDR1 is SGHRS, CDR2 YFSETQ. DNA of the CDR3: TGCGCCAGCAGCTTCCAGGTTGATACGCAGTATTTT. Its protein product is CASSFQVDTQYF. The full variable domain, its missing parts supplied by reference TRBV5-1 and TRBJ2-3, is KAGVTQTPRYLIKTRGQQVTLSCSPISGHRSVSWYQQTPGQGLQFLFEYFSETQRNKGNFPGRFSGRQFSNSRSEMNVSTLELGDSALYLCASSFQVDTQYFGPGTRLTVL.

The rearrangement links TRBV7-2 to TRBJ2-5, with no clear D. CDR1 SGHTA and CDR2 FQGNSA come from the germline V gene. Trimming left V 5 bases short and J 1 base short, with 20 bases between. The CDR3 runs 17 residues. For the CDR3, the DNA is TGTGCCAGCAGCCCTCGCTTGGGCCTTAAAGCCCAAGAGACCCAGTACTTC. Translated, it gives CASSPRLGLKAQETQYF.

The V and J genes are TRBV28 and TRBJ1-4; 7 bases are shared with TRBD1. Trimming took 6 bases from V and 8 from J; bases not matched to a gene: 15. This CDR3 has 16 residues. Looked up from germline, CDR1 is MDHEN and CDR2 is SYDVKM. CDR3 sequence: CASSLDRYLVREKLFF. For the CDR3, the DNA is TGTGCCAGCAGCCTGGACAGGTACTTGGTTCGCGAAAAACTGTTTTTT.